The present T cell receptor (beta chain) was sequenced within a study of immune heterogeneity within non-small cell lung tumors. At 600 to 750 ng per sample, bulk tumor genomic DNA provided the template. Multiple widely separated biopsies were taken from each primary tumor at surgery. Patients had untreated, newly diagnosed non-small cell lung cancer and underwent curative surgery. The donors had newly diagnosed non-small cell lung cancer and underwent surgery intended to cure it. This clonotype is termed medium-sized. What it recognizes is unknown. Multiplex PCR amplified TCR beta CDR3 with 32 V and 13 J primers. TCRdb ran MiXCR on the multiplex PCR reads and lists one entry per CDR3 protein. The profile shows 7,200 or so distinct CDR3 sequences, 20% to 25% of them singletons. The study, taken as a whole, reports: Local tumor mutational burden correlated moderately but significantly with local T-cell clonality (R 0.3 to 0.4).

The length of the CDR3 is 13 residues. V lost 1 base and J lost 8, with 11 bases in between. Looked up from germline, CDR1 is SEHNR and CDR2 is FQNEAQ (reference sequence). The sequencing input was lung tumor tissue. The receptor was isolated from a man in his sixties with non-small cell lung cancer. The V call is TRBV7-9, the J call TRBJ1-2; D gene ambiguous. CDR3 nucleotide sequence: TGTGCCAGCAGCTTAGGTCAAGGTGGAGGCTACACCTTC. Protein sequence: CASSLGQGGGYTF.